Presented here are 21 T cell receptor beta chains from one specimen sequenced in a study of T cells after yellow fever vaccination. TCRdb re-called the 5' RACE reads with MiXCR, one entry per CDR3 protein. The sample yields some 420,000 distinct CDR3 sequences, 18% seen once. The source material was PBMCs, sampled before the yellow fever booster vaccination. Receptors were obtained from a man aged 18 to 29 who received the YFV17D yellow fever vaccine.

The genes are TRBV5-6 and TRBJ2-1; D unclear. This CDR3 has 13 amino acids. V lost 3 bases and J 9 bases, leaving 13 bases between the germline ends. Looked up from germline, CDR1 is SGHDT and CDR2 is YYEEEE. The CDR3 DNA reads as TGTGCCAGCAGCTGGGATAGTTCGGCTGAGCAGTTCTTC. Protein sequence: CASSWDSSAEQFF.

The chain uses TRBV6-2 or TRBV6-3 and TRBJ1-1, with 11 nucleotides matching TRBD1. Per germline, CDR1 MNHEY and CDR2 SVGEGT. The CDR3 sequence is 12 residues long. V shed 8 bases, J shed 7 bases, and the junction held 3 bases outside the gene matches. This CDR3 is CASSGQGDEAFF. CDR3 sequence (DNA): TGTGCCAGCTCGGGACAGGGGGATGAAGCTTTCTTT.

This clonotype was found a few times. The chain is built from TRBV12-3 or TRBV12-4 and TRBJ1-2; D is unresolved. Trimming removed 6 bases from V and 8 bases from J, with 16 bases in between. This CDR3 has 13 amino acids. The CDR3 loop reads CASRRASEGGYTF. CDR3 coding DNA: TGTGCCAGCAGACGGGCGTCCGAAGGAGGCTACACCTTC.

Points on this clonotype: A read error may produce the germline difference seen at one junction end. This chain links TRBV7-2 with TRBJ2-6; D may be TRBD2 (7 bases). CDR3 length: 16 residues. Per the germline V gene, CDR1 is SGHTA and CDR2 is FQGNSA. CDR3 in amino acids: CASRLGGAQGANVLTF. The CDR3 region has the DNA TGTGCCAGCAGGTTAGGGGGGGCACAAGGGGCCAACGTCCTGACTTTC.

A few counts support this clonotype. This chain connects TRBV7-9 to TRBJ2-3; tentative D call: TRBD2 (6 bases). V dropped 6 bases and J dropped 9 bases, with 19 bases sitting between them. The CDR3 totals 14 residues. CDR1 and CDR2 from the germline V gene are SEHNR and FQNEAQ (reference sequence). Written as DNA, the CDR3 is TGTGCCAGCAGTTCAGAACGAAGGGGAGGCACGCAGTATTTT. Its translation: CASSSERRGGTQYF. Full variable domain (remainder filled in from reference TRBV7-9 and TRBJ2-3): DTGVSQNPRHKITKRGQNVTFRCDPISEHNRLYWYRQTLGQGPEFLTYFQNEAQLEKSRLLSDRFSAERPKGSFSTLEIQRTEQGDSAMYLCASSSERRGGTQYFGPGTRLTVL.

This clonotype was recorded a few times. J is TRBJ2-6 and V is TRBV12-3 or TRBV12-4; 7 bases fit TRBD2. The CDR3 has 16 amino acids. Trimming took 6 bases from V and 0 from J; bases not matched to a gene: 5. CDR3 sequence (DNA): TGTGCCAGCAGGGGGGGGGGTTCCTCTGGGGCCAACGTCCTGACTTTC. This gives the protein CASRGGGSSGANVLTF.

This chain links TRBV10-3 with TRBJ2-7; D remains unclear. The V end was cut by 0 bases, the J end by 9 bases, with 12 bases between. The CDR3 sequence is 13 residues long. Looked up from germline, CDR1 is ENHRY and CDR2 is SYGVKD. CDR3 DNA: TGTGCCATCAGTGAGTCAAGAGGATCCGGGCAGTACTTC. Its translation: CAISESRGSGQYF.

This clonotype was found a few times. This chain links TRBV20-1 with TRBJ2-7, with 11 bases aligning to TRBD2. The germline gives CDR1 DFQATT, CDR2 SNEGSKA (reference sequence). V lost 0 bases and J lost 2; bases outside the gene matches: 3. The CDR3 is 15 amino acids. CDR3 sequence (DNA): TGCAGTGCTAGAGATGGGACTAGCGGAACCTACGAGCAGTACTTC. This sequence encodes CSARDGTSGTYEQYF.

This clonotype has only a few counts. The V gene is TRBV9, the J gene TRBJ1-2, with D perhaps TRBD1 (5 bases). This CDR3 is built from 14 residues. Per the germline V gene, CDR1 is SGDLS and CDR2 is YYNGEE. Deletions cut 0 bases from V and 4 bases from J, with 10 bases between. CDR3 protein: CASSVGGGTYGYTF. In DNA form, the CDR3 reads TGTGCCAGCAGCGTAGGCGGAGGGACCTATGGCTACACCTTC.

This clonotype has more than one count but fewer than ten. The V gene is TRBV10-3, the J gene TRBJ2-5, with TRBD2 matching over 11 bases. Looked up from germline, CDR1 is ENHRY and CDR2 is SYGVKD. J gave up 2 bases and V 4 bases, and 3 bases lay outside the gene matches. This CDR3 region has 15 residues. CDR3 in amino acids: CAISGLAGGQETQYF. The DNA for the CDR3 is TGTGCCATCAGTGGGCTAGCGGGGGGTCAAGAGACCCAGTACTTC.

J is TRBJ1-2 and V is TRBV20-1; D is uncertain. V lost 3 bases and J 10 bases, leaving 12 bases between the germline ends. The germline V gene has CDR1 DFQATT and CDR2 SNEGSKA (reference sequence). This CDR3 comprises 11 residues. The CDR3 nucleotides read TGCAGTGCTAGCACCACGCGGGACTACACCTTC. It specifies CSASTTRDYTF.

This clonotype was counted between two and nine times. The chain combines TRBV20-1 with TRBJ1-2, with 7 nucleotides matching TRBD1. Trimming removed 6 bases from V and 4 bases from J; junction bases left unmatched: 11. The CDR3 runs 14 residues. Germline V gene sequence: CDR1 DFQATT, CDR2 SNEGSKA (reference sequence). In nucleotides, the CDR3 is TGCAGTGCCAGCGCACCTGACAGGGTCTATGGCTACACCTTC. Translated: CSASAPDRVYGYTF.

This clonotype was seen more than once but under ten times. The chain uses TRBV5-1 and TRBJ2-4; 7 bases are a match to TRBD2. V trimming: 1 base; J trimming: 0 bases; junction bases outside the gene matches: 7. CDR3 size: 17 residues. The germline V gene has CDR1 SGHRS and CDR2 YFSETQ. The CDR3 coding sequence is TGCGCCAGCAGCTTGAGGGAGGGCAGGAGAGCCAAAAACATTCAGTACTTC. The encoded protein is CASSLREGRRAKNIQYF.

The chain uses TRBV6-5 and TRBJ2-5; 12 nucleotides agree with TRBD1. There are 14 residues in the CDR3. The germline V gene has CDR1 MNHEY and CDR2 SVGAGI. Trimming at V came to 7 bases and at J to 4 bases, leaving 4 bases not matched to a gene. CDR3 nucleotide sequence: TGTGCCAGCATCGGGACAGGGGGCGGAGAGACCCAGTACTTC. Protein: CASIGTGGGETQYF.

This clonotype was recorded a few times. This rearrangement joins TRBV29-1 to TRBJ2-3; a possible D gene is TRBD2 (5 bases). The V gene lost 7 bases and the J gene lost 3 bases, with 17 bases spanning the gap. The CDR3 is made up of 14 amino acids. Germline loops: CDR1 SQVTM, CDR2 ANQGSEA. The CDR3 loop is CSAQWSLATDTQYF. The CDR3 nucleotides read TGCAGCGCCCAATGGTCCCTAGCAACAGATACGCAGTATTTT.

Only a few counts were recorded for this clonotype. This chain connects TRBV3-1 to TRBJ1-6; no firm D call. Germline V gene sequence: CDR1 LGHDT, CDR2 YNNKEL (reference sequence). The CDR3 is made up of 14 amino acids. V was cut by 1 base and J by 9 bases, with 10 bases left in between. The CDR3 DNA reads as TGTGCCAGCAGCCAAGTTAGTGAGACTTCACCCCTCCACTTT. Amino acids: CASSQVSETSPLHF.

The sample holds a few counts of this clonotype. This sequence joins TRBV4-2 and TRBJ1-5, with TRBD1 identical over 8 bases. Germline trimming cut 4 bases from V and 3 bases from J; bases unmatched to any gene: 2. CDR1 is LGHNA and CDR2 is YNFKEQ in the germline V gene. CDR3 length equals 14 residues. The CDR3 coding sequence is TGTGCCAGCAGCCCGGGACAGGACAATCAGCCCCAGCATTTT. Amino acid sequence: CASSPGQDNQPQHF.

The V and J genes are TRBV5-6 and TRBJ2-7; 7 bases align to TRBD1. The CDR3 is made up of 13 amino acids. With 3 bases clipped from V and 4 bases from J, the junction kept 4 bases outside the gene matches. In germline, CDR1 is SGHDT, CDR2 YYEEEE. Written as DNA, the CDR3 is TGTGCCAGCAGCTACAGGGGCGTGTACGAGCAGTACTTC. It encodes CASSYRGVYEQYF.

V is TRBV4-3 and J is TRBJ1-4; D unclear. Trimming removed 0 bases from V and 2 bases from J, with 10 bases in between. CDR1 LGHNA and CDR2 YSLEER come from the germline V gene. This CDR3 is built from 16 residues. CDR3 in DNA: TGCGCCAGCAGCCAAGAAATGATTAGGACTAATGAAAAACTGTTTTTT. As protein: CASSQEMIRTNEKLFF.

The CDR3 region has the DNA TGTGCCAGTAGTCCACGGGCCAATACTCTAGCCCCTTACGAGGGCTACACCTTC. It specifies CASSPRANTLAPYEGYTF. The chain recombines TRBV19 with TRBJ1-2; D remains ambiguous. The germline V gene has CDR1 LNHDA and CDR2 SQIVND (reference sequence). This CDR3 region has 18 residues. The V end was cut by 5 bases, the J end by 8 bases, with 30 bases between.

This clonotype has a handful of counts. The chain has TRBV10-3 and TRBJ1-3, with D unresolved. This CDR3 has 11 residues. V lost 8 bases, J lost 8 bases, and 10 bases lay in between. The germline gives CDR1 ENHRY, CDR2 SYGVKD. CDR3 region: CAISVGDTIYF. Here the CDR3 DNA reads TGTGCCATCTCCGTCGGGGACACCATATATTTT.